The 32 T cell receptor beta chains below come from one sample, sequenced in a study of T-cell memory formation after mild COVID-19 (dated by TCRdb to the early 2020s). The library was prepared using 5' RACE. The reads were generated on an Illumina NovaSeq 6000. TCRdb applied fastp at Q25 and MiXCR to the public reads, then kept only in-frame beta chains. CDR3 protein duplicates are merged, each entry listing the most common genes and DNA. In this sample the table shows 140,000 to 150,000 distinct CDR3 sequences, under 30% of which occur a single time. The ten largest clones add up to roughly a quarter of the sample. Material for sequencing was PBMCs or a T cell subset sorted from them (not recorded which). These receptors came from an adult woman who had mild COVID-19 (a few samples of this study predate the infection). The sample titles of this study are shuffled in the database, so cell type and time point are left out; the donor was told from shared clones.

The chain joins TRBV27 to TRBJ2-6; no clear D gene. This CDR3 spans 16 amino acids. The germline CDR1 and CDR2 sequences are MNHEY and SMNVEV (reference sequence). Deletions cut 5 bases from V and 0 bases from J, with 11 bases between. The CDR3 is CASSTLQSSGANVLTF. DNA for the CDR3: TGTGCCAGCAGTACCCTGCAGAGCTCTGGGGCCAACGTCCTGACTTTC.

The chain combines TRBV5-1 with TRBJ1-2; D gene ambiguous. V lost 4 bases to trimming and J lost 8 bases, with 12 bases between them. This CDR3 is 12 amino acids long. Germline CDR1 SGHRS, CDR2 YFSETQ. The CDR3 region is CASSPASMGYTF. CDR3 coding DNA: TGCGCCAGCAGCCCGGCCAGCATGGGCTACACCTTC. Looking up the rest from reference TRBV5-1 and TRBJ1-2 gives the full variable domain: KAGVTQTPRYLIKTRGQQVTLSCSPISGHRSVSWYQQTPGQGLQFLFEYFSETQRNKGNFPGRFSGRQFSNSRSEMNVSTLELGDSALYLCASSPASMGYTFGSGTRLTVV.

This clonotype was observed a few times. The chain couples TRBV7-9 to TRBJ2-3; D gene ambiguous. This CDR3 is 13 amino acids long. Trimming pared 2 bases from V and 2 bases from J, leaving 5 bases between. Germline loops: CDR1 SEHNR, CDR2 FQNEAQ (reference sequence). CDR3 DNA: TGTGCCAGCAGCTTAAACCCCACAGATACGCAGTATTTT. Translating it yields CASSLNPTDTQYF.

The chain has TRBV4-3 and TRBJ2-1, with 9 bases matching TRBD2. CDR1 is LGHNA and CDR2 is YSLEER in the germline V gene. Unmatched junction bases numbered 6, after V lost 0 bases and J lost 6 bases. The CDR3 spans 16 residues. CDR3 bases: TGCGCCAGCAGCCAAGATGGGGTAGCGGGAGCCAATGAGCAGTTCTTC. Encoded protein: CASSQDGVAGANEQFF.

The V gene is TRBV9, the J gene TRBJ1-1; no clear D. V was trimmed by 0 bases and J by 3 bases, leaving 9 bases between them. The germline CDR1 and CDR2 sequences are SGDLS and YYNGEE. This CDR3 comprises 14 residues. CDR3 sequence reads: CASSVAPIDTEAFF. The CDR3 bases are TGTGCCAGCAGCGTAGCCCCCATCGACACTGAAGCTTTCTTT.

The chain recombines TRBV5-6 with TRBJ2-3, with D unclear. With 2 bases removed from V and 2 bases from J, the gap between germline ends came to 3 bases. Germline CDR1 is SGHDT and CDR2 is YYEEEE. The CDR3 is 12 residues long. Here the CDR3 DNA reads TGTGCCAGCAGCTTCTACACAGATACGCAGTATTTT. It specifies CASSFYTDTQYF. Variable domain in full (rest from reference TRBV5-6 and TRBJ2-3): DAGVTQSPTHLIKTRGQQVTLRCSPKSGHDTVSWYQQALGQGPQFIFQYYEEEERQRGNFPDRFSGHQFPNYSSELNVNALLLGDSALYLCASSFYTDTQYFGPGTRLTVL.

The CDR3 DNA reads as TGTGCCACCAGCAGGACAGGGGCGAACACCGGGGAGCTGTTTTTT. It specifies CATSRTGANTGELFF. The chain joins TRBV24-1 to TRBJ2-2; TRBD1 matches 9 bases. Germline V gene data show CDR1 as KGHDR and CDR2 as SFDVKD. CDR3 size: 15 residues. J was trimmed by 0 bases and V by 7 bases; bases with no gene match: 2.

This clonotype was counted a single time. Written as DNA, the CDR3 is TGTGCCAGCACCTCGGTTTCGGAGACCCAGTACTTC. Encoded protein: CASTSVSETQYF. The chain recombines TRBV6-5 with TRBJ2-5; D gene unclear. The CDR3 runs to 12 residues. Germline lookup yields CDR1 MNHEY and CDR2 SVGAGI. V was shortened by 7 bases and J by 5 bases, with 11 bases between the two germline ends.

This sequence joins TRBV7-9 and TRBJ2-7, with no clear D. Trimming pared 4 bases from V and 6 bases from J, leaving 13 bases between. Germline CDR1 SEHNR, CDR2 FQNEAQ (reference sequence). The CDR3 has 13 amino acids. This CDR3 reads CASSSLSSLEQYF. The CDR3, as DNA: TGTGCCAGCAGCTCACTGTCGAGCCTCGAGCAGTACTTC.

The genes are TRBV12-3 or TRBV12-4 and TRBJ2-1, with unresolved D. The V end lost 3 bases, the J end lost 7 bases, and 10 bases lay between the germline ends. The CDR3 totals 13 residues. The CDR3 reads CASSFSSWNEQFF. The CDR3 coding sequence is TGTGCCAGCAGTTTTAGTAGCTGGAATGAGCAGTTCTTC.

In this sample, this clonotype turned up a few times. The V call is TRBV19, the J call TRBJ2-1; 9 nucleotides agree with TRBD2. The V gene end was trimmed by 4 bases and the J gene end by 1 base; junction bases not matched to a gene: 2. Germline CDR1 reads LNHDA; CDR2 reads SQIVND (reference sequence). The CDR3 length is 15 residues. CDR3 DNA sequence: TGTGCCAGTAGTAGCCTAGCGGGGTCCTACAATGAGCAGTTCTTC. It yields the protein CASSSLAGSYNEQFF.

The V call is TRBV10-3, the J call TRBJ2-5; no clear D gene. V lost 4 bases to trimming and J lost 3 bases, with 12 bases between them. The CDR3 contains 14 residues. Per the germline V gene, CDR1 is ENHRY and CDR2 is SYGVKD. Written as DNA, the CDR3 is TGTGCCATCAGTGGAAGGACGGCCGAAGAGACCCAGTACTTC. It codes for CAISGRTAEETQYF.

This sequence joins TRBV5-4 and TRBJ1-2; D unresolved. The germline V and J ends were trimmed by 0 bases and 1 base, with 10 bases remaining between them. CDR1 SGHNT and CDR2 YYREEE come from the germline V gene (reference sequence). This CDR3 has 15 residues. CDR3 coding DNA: TGTGCCAGCAGCTTGGCTCGGCGAGTTAACTATGGCTACACCTTC. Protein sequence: CASSLARRVNYGYTF.

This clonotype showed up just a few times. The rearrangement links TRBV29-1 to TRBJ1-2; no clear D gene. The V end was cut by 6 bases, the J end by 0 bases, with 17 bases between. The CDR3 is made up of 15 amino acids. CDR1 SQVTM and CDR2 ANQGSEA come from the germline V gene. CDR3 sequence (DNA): TGCAGCGTCCTCACTCCGGTGCAGTCTAACTATGGCTACACCTTC. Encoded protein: CSVLTPVQSNYGYTF.

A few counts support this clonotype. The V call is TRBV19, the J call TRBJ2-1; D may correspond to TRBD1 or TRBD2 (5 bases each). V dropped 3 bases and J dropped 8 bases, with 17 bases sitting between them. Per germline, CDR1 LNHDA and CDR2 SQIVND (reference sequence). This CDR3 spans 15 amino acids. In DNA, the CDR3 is TGTGCCAGTAGTATCCAGACAGAATCCGGGGATGAGCAGTTCTTC. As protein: CASSIQTESGDEQFF. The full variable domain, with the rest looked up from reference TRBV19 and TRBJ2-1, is DGGITQSPKYLFRKEGQNVTLSCEQNLNHDAMYWYRQDPGQGLRLIYYSQIVNDFQKGDIAEGYSVSREKKESFPLTVTSAQKNPTAFYLCASSIQTESGDEQFFGPGTRLTVL.

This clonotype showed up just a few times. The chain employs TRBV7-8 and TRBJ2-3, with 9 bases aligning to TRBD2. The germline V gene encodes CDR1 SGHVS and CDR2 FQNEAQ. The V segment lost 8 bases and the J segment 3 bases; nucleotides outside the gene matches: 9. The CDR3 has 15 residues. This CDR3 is CASGLAGSLTDTQYF. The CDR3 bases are TGTGCCAGCGGGCTAGCGGGGAGTTTGACAGATACGCAGTATTTT. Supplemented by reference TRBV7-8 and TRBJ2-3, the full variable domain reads GAGVSQSPRYKVAKRGQDVALRCDPISGHVSLFWYQQALGQGPEFLTYFQNEAQLDKSGLPSDRFFAERPEGSVSTLKIQRTQQEDSAVYLCASGLAGSLTDTQYFGPGTRLTVL.

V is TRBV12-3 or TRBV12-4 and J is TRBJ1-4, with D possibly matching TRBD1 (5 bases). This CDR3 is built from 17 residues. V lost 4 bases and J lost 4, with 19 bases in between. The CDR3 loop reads CASSSRPGTEGNEKLFF. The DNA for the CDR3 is TGTGCCAGCAGTTCCCGACCTGGGACGGAGGGTAATGAAAAACTGTTTTTT.

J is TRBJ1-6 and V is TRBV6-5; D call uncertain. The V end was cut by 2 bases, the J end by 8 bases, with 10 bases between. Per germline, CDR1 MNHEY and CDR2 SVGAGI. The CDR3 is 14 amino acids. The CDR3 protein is CASSYAQLYSPLHF. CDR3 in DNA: TGTGCCAGCAGTTACGCGCAGCTATATTCACCCCTCCACTTT.

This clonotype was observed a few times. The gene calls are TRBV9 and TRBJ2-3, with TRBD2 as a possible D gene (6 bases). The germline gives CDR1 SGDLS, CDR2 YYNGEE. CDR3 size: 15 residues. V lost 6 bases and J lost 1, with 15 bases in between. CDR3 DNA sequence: TGTGCCAGCACCAAGGAGGGTAGGGGCACAGATACGCAGTATTTT. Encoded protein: CASTKEGRGTDTQYF.

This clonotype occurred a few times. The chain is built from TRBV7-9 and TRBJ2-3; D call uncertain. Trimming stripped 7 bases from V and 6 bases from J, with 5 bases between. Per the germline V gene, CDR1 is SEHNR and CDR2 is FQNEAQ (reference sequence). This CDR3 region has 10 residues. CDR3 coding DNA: TGTGCCAGCACCCGGGATACGCAGTATTTT. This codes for CASTRDTQYF. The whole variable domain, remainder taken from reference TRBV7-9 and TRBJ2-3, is DTGVSQNPRHKITKRGQNVTFRCDPISEHNRLYWYRQTLGQGPEFLTYFQNEAQLEKSRLLSDRFSAERPKGSFSTLEIQRTEQGDSAMYLCASTRDTQYFGPGTRLTVL.

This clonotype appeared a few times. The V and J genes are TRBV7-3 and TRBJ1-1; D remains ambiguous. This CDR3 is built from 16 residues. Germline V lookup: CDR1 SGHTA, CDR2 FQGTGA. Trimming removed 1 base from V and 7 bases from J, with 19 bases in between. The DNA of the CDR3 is TGTGCCAGCAGCTTAAGTGGCTTTCGGGCAGAGCGTGAAGCTTTCTTT. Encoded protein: CASSLSGFRAEREAFF.

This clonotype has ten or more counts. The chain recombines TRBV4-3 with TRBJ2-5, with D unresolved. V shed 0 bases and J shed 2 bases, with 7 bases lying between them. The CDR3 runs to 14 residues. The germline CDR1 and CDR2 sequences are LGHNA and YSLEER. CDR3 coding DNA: TGCGCCAGCAGCCAAGAAACGCTTCAAGAGACCCAGTACTTC. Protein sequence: CASSQETLQETQYF.

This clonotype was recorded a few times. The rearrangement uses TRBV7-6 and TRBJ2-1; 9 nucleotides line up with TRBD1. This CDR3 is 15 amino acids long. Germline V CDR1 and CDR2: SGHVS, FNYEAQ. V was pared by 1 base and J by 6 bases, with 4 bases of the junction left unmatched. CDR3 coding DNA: TGTGCCAGCAGCTTAGACCTGGGACAGGGCAATGAGCAGTTCTTC. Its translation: CASSLDLGQGNEQFF.

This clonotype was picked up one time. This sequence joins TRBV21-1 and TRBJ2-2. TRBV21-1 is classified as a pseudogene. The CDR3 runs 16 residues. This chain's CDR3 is CASSKESGNFTGELFF. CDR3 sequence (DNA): TGTGCCAGCAGCAAAGAATCGGGGAACTTCACCGGGGAGCTGTTTTTT.

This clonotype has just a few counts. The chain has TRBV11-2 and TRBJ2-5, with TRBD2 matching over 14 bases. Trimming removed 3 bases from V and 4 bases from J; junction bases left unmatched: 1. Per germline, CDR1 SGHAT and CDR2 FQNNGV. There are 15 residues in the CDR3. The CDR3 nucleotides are TGTGCCAGCAGCTTCGGGACTAGCGGGAGAGAGACCCAGTACTTC. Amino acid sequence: CASSFGTSGRETQYF.

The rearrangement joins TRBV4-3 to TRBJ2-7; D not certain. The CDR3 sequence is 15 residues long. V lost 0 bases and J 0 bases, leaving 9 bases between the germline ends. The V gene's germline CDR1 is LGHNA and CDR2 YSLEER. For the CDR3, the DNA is TGCGCCAGCAGCCAAGAGTGGCGGAGCTCCTACGAGCAGTACTTC. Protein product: CASSQEWRSSYEQYF.

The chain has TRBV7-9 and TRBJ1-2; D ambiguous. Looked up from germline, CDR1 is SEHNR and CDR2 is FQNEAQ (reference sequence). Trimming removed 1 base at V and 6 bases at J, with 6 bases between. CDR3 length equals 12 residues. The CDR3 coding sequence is TGTGCCAGCAGCTTAGGTCCAGATGGCTACACCTTC. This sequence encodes CASSLGPDGYTF. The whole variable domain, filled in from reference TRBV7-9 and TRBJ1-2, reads DTGVSQNPRHKITKRGQNVTFRCDPISEHNRLYWYRQTLGQGPEFLTYFQNEAQLEKSRLLSDRFSAERPKGSFSTLEIQRTEQGDSAMYLCASSLGPDGYTFGSGTRLTVV.

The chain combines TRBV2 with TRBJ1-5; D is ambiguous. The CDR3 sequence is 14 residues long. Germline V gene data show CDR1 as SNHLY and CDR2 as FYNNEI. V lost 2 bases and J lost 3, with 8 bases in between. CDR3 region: CASSEWGFNQPQHF. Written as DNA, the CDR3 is TGTGCCAGCAGTGAATGGGGATTCAATCAGCCCCAGCATTTT.

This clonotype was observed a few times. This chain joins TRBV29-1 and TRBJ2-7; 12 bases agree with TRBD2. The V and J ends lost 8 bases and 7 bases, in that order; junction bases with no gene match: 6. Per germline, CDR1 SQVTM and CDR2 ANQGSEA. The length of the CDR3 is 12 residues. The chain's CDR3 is CSSLAGGGEQYF. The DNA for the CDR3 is TGCAGCTCACTAGCGGGAGGTGGTGAGCAGTACTTC.

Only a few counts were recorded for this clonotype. The CDR3 spells CASSFSSGSDIQYF. The CDR3 DNA reads TGTGCCAGCAGCTTTTCTAGCGGGAGTGACATTCAGTACTTC. The rearrangement links TRBV7-9 to TRBJ2-4; 10 bases match TRBD2. The CDR3 spans 14 residues. Germline V gene sequence: CDR1 SEHNR, CDR2 FQNEAQ (reference sequence). The V gene end was trimmed by 3 bases and the J gene end by 8 bases; junction bases not matched to a gene: 4.

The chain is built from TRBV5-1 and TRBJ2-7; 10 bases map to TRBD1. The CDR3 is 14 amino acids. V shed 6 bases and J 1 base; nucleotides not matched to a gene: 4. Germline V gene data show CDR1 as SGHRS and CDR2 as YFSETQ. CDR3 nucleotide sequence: TGCGCCAGCAATACGGGACAGGGGTCCTACGAGCAGTACTTC. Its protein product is CASNTGQGSYEQYF.

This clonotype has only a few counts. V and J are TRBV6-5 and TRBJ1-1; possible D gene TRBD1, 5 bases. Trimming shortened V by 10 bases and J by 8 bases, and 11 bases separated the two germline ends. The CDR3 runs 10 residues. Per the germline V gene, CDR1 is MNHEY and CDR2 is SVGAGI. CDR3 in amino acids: CANPGGEAFF. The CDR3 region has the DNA TGTGCCAACCCCGGGGGGGAAGCTTTCTTT.